This T cell receptor (beta chain) was documented in a study of CD8+ T cells in alopecia areata. With respect to this clone: The antigen is undetermined.

The sorting of PBMCs gave CD4+ and CD8+ T cells. After isolation, RNA underwent reverse transcription to generate cDNA as the sequencing template. The assay was immunoSEQ multiplex PCR, and TCRdb's table has in-frame clones only and misses some. The sample records about 150,000 clones, around 57% being singletons. CDR1 and CDR2 (germline): SGDLS, YYNGEE. The ends were cut back, 3 bases at V and 4 bases at J, with 23 bases in the middle. The CDR3 has 18 amino acids. Study-wide points: Clonality exceeded that of normal scalp in lesional scalp, most notably in alopecia totalis/universalis.

The TCR sequence derives from a human donor in good health. Material for sequencing was CD4+ T cells sorted from blood. The genes are TRBV9 and TRBJ1-3; tentatively, D is TRBD1 (6 bases). For the CDR3, the DNA is TGTGCCAGCAGCGGTCCCAGGGGATCTGGTCCTAGGGGAAACACCATATATTTT. Translation gives CASSGPRGSGPRGNTIYF.